The clone carrying this T cell receptor (beta chain) was picked up a small number of times. This sample was included in a study of T-cell memory formation after mild COVID-19. The length of the CDR3 is 18 residues. Between the trimmed V and J ends, which lost 4 bases and 4 bases, there was a span of 26 bases. Germline lookup yields CDR1 SGHRS and CDR2 YFSETQ. TCRdb reprocessed the 5' RACE reads via MiXCR and lists one record per CDR3 protein. The sample includes a few hundred thousand distinct CDR3 sequences, roughly a tenth of them seen just once. The chain links TRBV5-1 to TRBJ2-5, with a weak D call TRBD2 (6 bases). The TCR originated in a man aged 18-30 years who had mild COVID-19 (a few samples of this study predate the infection). Cell type and time point are not known. Sequenced: PBMCs or a T cell subset sorted from them (not recorded which). The CDR3 nucleotides read TGCGCCAGCAGCCCGGGGGTTTCGTGGGGCCTCACCGGAGAGACCCAGTACTTC. Its translation is CASSPGVSWGLTGETQYF.